This TCR beta chain was retrieved from a study of beta chain features in type 1 diabetes. As for the study in general: Examined across all samples were over 85 million sorted cells.

Study observations and caveats: Comparison showed that naive, central memory and Treg TCRB repertoires appeared more similar among patients than among healthy donors. Among all four CD4+ subsets, Type 1 diabetes patients had TCRB CDR3s that were moderately but significantly shorter. The question left open here concerned HLA type influencing TCRB rearrangement.

Germline CDR1 SQVTM, CDR2 ANQGSEA. The CDR3 has 14 amino acids. Deletions cut 2 bases from V and 10 bases from J, with 20 bases between. Sequenced material consisted of expressed TCRB transcripts (all of the isolated RNA was reverse transcribed). Sequencing was performed with immunoSEQ multiplex PCR; in TCRdb, only in-frame clones are kept and a portion is missing. In the table there are about 260,000 clones, roughly 20% of which are singletons. On this clone: What it binds is unknown.

Via the markers CD45RO/CCR7/CD25/CD127/CD95/CD27, stem cell-like memory, regulatory, central memory and naive CD4+ cells were sorted. The TCR originated in a woman aged 35 to 49 with type 1 diabetes. Sequencing was carried out using naive CD4+ T cells from blood. The genes are TRBV29-1 and TRBJ1-1; tentatively, D is TRBD1 (5 bases). The CDR3 DNA sequence: TGCAGCGTTGAAAGGCAGGGCGCCCCTCCCGGAGCTTTCTTT. Residues: CSVERQGAPPGAFF.